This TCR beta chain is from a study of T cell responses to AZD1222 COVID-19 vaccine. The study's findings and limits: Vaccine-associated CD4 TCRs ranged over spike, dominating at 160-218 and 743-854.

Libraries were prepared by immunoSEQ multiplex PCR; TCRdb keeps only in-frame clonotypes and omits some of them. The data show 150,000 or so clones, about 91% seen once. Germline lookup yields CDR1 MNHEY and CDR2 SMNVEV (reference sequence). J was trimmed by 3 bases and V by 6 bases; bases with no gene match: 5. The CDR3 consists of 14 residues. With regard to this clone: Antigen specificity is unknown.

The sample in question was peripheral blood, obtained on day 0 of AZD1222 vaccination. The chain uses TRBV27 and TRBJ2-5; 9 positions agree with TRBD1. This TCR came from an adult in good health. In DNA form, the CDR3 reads TGTGCCAGCAGCGTACAGGGGGCCAAAGAGACCCAGTACTTC. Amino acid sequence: CASSVQGAKETQYF.